This entry concerns a single T cell receptor beta chain. This clone was counted once. The antigen it recognizes is unknown. No much larger clonotype is one base removed from it; base qualities were not supplied. The record originates from a study of T cell clones after liver transplantation (dated by TCRdb to about 2019). In terms of the full investigation: The samples were obtained from ITN030ST, a randomized trial that attempted immunosuppression withdrawal within 2 years after liver transplantation. Three of the eight recipients were HCV-positive; the others were transplanted for non-autoimmune, non-viral indications. The study cohort included 8 liver transplant recipients, of whom 3 were classified as tolerant and 5 as non-tolerant. No induction therapy was given to the subjects, and standard immunosuppression was administered until randomization at 12-24 months post-transplant. Donor-reactive T cell clones were identified by TCRbeta sequencing following a pre-transplant mixed lymphocyte reaction and were subsequently tracked in post-transplant blood. Third party-reactive TCRbeta sequences from pre-transplant MLRs were also identified as an antigen-independent comparator for donor-reactive sequences. Blood samples were collected pre-transplant, pre-randomization before withdrawal, and post-randomization after either full withdrawal or failed withdrawal. Tolerance was defined as complete withdrawal of immunosuppression for at least one year without a rise in liver enzymes beyond twice the upper limit of normal.

General study outcomes and caveats: The conclusions were considered preliminary, being limited by small, heterogeneous patient numbers and non-standardized post-transplant time points. Low numbers of available donor cells limited the measurable donor-reactive repertoire in a couple of subjects. The decline in donor-reactive sequences exceeded the decline in third party-reactive sequences, suggesting partial antigen-specific deletion that was unrelated to withdrawal success. Since no allograft tissue specimens were available, donor-reactive T cells may have migrated into the graft instead of being deleted. In most of the 8 subjects, regardless of tolerance or HCV status, circulating donor-reactive CD4 TCRbeta sequences dropped significantly post-transplant. After accounting for repertoire turnover, donor-reactive detection was significantly reduced in 7 of 8 subjects for CD4 and 8 of 8 for CD8.

Thawed unstimulated PBMCs were stained for CD3, CD4 and CD8 and FACS-sorted into CD3+CD4+ and CD3+CD8+ populations. All 8 studied subjects were randomized to immunosuppression withdrawal. The Qiagen DNeasy Blood and Tissue Kit was used for isolation of genomic DNA. V loses 3 bases of germline sequence and J loses 2 bases, and the interval between the two ends is 10 bases. Via the germline V gene, CDR1 is SGHNT and CDR2 YENEEA. Inclusive of the bounding cysteine and phenylalanine, the CDR3 is 15 residues long. Solely the CDR3 DNA is kept, with 45 bases framed from the first base. Using immunoSEQ, frozen genomic DNA was subjected to high-throughput TCRbeta CDR3 sequencing, a process that included PCR amplification, mapping, bias correction and internal controls. On the study's bioinformatics: Productive rearrangements were retained, and unique TCRbeta sequences were defined by the CDR3 nucleotide sequence together with the V and J gene. For a sequence to be called donor-reactive, it needed a frequency of at least 0.01% and at least 5-fold expansion in CFSE-low cells compared with unstimulated pre-transplant cells. Minimum frequency thresholds were set for each subject based on the unstimulated sample with the lowest template count, ensuring at least 90% detection power. Jensen-Shannon divergence between the top 1000 TCRbeta sequences after and before transplant was used to measure repertoire turnover. Changes in detection of donor-reactive sequences were tested with two-sided Fisher's exact tests. In TCRdb, the immuneACCESS table is reduced to in-frame sequences with V and J assigned. These tables do not hold every clone; where another copy was compared, an unresolved V gene accounts for under half, and the others remain unexplained. Clonal size and the V and J genes are those of that table, whereas D and trimming came from the DNA. This sample gives approximately 6,000 clones in total; 79% of them show up just once. 30% to 40% of the sample goes to the ten largest clones.

Specimen: CD8+ T cells from blood, collected 24 months after liver transplant. This clonotype was sampled from a human patient who received a liver transplant. Because of the transplant, the T cells may be the graft donor's rather than the patient's own. The chain is encoded by TRBV11-3 joined to TRBJ2-2, with no D gene named confidently. The DNA sequence reads TGTGCCAGCAGCTTTTCGGTCAGCAACACCGGGGAGCTGTTTTTT. The resulting protein is CASSFSVSNTGELFF.